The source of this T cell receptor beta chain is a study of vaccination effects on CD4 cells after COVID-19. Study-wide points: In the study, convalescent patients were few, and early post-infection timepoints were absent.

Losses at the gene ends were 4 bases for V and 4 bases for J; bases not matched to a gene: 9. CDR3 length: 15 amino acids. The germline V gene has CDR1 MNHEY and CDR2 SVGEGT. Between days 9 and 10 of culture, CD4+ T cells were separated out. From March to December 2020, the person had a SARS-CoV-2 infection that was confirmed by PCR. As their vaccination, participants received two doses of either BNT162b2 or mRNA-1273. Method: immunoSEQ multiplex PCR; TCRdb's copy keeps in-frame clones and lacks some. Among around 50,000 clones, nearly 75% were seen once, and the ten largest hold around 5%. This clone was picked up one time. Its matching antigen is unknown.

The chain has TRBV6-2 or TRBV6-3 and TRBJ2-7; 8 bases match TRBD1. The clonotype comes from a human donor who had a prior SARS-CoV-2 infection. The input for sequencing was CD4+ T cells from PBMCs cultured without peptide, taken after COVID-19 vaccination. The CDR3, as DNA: TGTGCCAGCAGTTCCGCCGGGACAGGCTCTTACGAGCAGTACTTC. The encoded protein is CASSSAGTGSYEQYF.